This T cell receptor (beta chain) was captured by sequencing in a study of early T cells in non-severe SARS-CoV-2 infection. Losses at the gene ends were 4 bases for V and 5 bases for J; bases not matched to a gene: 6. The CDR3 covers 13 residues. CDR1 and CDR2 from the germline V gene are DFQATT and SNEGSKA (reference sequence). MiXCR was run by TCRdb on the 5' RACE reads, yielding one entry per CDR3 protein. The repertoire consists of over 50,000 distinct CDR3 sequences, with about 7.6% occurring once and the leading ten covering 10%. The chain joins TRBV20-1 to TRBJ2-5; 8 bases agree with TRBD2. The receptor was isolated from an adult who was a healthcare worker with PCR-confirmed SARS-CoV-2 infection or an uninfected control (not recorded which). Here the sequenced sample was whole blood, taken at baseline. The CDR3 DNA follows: TGCAGTGCTACCTCGGGAGGGCGGGAGACCCAGTACTTC. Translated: CSATSGGRETQYF.